A single sample is the source of the 9 T cell receptor beta chains below, sequenced in a study of shared clonotypes between healthy human individuals. Only in-frame clones appear in the TCRdb table, and some are missing; sequencing was by immunoSEQ multiplex PCR. This table holds millions of clones, 95% found once. Sequencing used naive CD4+ T cells sorted from blood. Documented subset: CD45RA+ positively selected. The origin of the receptors is a young man in good health.

The rearrangement joins TRBV5-4 to TRBJ1-4, with D hard to call. Germline V gives CDR1 SGHNT, CDR2 YYREEE (reference sequence). V was clipped by 0 bases and J by 1 base, with 7 bases between them. This CDR3 contains 15 residues. The CDR3 nucleotides are TGTGCCAGCAGCTTGGAAGGCAGAACTAATGAAAAACTGTTTTTT. This encodes CASSLEGRTNEKLFF.

CDR3 bases: TGTGCCAGTAAATCGGGGGCGTATAATGGGGAGCAGTACTTC. It yields the protein CASKSGAYNGEQYF. The J gene is TRBJ2-5, the V gene TRBV19; possibly TRBD1 or TRBD2 for D (6 bases each). Germline V gene data show CDR1 as LNHDA and CDR2 as SQIVND (reference sequence). Trimming left V 7 bases short and J 11 bases short, with 23 bases between. The CDR3 runs 14 residues.

V and J are TRBV7-9 and TRBJ2-7; D uncertain. This CDR3 spans 12 amino acids. The V and J ends lost 4 bases and 1 base respectively, with 5 bases between them. Germline V gene lookup returns CDR1 SEHNR and CDR2 FQNEAQ (reference sequence). CDR3 in amino acids: CASSYGSYEQYF. The CDR3 nucleotides read TGTGCCAGCAGCTATGGGTCCTACGAGCAGTACTTC. The full variable domain, rest sourced from reference TRBV7-9 and TRBJ2-7, is DTGVSQNPRHKITKRGQNVTFRCDPISEHNRLYWYRQTLGQGPEFLTYFQNEAQLEKSRLLSDRFSAERPKGSFSTLEIQRTEQGDSAMYLCASSYGSYEQYFGPGTRLTVT.

The chain carries TRBV5-1 and TRBJ1-5, with D uncertain. Looked up from germline, CDR1 is SGHRS and CDR2 is YFSETQ. V was pared by 0 bases and J by 4 bases, with 5 bases between. The CDR3 is 13 residues long. The CDR3 DNA reads as TGCGCCAGCAGCTTGGGGGCTAATCAGCCCCAGCATTTT. As protein: CASSLGANQPQHF.

V and J are TRBV2 and TRBJ2-2, with D uncertain. The germline gives CDR1 SNHLY, CDR2 FYNNEI. The CDR3 length is 14 residues. V gave up 7 bases and J gave up 2 bases, with 11 bases separating them. The CDR3 loop reads CASTRTINTGELFF. The CDR3 DNA sequence: TGTGCCAGCACCCGGACCATTAACACCGGGGAGCTGTTTTTT.

The CDR3 loop reads CASSQGPGREQETQYF. The DNA of the CDR3 is TGTGCCAGCAGCCAAGGGCCGGGACGGGAACAAGAGACCCAGTACTTC. This rearrangement joins TRBV4-2 to TRBJ2-5; the D gene could be TRBD1 or TRBD2 (5 bases each). Germline-derived CDR1 and CDR2 are LGHNA and YNFKEQ. This CDR3 comprises 16 residues. V dropped 1 base and J dropped 2 bases, with 14 bases sitting between them.

The gene calls are TRBV10-2 and TRBJ1-6; 7 bases line up with TRBD1. Germline V gene lookup returns CDR1 WSHSY and CDR2 SAAADI. The CDR3 is made up of 15 amino acids. The V and J ends lost 6 bases and 6 bases, in that order; junction bases with no gene match: 8. The CDR3 region has the DNA TGCGCCAGCAGCTTACAGACAGGGAGTAATTCACCCCTCCACTTT. This codes for CASSLQTGSNSPLHF.

The chain is built from TRBV10-3 and TRBJ2-3; a possible D gene is TRBD1 (6 bases). The CDR3 consists of 20 residues. CDR1 and CDR2 (germline): ENHRY, SYGVKD. Trimming took 6 bases from V and 0 from J, leaving 28 bases between them. The CDR3 loop is CAISRHNPGAWRNSTDTQYF. CDR3 coding DNA: TGTGCCATCAGCCGTCATAACCCAGGGGCTTGGCGAAATAGCACAGATACGCAGTATTTT.

The V call is TRBV19, the J call TRBJ1-5, with a possible D match to TRBD1 (5 bases). CDR3 length: 18 amino acids. Germline loops: CDR1 LNHDA, CDR2 SQIVND (reference sequence). V shed 7 bases and J shed 0 bases, with 22 bases lying between them. The CDR3 DNA follows: TGTGCCAGTACGATAACCGGGACGGCCACCTATAGCAATCAGCCCCAGCATTTT. It translates to CASTITGTATYSNQPQHF.